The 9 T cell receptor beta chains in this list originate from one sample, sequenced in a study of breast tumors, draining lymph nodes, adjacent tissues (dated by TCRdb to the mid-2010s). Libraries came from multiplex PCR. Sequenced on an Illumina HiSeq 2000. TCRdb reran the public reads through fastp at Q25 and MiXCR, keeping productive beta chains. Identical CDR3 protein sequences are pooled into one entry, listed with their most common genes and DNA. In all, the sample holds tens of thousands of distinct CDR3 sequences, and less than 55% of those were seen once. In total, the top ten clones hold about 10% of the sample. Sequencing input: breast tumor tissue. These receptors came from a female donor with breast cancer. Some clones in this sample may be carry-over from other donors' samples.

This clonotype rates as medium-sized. The CDR3 loop is CATWGYNEQFF. Here the CDR3 DNA reads TGTGCCACCTGGGGGTACAATGAGCAGTTCTTC. The chain combines TRBV19 with TRBJ2-1, with D tentatively TRBD1 or TRBD2 (5 bases each). The CDR3 loop spans 11 amino acids. Trimming stripped 10 bases from V and 4 bases from J, with 8 bases between. Germline loops: CDR1 LNHDA, CDR2 SQIVND (reference sequence).

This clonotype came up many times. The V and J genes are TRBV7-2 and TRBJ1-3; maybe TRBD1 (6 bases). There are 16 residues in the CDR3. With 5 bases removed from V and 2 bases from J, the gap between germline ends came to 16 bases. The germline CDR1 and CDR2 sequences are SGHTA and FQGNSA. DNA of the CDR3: TGTGCCAGCAGCCCCGGACAGTCTCAGACTGGAAACACCATATATTTT. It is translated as CASSPGQSQTGNTIYF.

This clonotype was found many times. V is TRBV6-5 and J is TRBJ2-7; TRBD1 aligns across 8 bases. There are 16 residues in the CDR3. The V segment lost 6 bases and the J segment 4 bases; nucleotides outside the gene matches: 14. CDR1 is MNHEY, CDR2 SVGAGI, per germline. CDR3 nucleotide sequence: TGTGCCAGCAGGGTAACCGGACAGGGCACCCCATACGAGCAGTACTTC. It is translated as CASRVTGQGTPYEQYF.

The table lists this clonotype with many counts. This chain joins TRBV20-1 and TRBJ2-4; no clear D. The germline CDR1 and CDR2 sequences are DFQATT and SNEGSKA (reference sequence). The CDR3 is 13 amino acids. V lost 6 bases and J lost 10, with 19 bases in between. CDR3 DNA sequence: TGCAGTGCCGCGACCCTTGGGGAAAGGATTCAGTACTTC. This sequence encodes CSAATLGERIQYF.

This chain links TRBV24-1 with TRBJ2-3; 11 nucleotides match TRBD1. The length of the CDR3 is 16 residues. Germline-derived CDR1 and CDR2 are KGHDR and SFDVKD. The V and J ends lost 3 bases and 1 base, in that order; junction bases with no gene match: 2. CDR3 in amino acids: CATSDGQGAGTDTQYF. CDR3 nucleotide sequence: TGTGCCACCAGTGATGGACAGGGGGCCGGCACAGATACGCAGTATTTT.

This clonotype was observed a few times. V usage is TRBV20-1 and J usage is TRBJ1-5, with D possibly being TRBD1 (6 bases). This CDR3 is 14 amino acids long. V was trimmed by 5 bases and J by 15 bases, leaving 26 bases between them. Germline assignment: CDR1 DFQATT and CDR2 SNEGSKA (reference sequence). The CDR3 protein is CSARGGGGHQLRHF. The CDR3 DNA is TGCAGTGCTCGGGGAGGGGGGGGTCATCAGCTCCGGCATTTT.

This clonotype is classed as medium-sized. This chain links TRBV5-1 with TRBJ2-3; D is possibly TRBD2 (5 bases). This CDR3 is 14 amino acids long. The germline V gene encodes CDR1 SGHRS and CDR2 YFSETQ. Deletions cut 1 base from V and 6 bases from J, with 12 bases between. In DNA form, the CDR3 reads TGCGCCAGCAGCTTGCCCCTTAGAGGGGATACGCAGTATTTT. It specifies CASSLPLRGDTQYF. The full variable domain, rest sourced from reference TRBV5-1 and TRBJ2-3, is KAGVTQTPRYLIKTRGQQVTLSCSPISGHRSVSWYQQTPGQGLQFLFEYFSETQRNKGNFPGRFSGRQFSNSRSEMNVSTLELGDSALYLCASSLPLRGDTQYFGPGTRLTVL.

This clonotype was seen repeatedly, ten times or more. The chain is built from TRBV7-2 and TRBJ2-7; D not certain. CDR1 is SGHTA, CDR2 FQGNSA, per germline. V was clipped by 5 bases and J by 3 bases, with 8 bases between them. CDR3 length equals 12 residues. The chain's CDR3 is CASSPGGYEQYF. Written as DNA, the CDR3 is TGTGCCAGCAGCCCCGGCGGCTACGAGCAGTACTTC.

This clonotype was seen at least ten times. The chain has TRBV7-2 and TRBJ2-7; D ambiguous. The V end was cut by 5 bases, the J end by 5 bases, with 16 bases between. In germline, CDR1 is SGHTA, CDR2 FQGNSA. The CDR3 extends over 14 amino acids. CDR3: CASSPRSRRDEQYF. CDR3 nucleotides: TGTGCCAGCAGCCCCAGGTCCCGCCGAGACGAGCAGTACTTC.